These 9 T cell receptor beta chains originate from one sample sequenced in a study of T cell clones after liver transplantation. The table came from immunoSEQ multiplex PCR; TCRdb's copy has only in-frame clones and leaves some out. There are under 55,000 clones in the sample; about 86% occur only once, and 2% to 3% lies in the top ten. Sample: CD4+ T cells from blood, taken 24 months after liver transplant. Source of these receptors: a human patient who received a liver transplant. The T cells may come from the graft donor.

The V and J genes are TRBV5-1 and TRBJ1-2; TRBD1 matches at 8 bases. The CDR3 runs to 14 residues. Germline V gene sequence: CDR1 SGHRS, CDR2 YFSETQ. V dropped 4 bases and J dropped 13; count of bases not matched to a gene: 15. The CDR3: CASSADTGQGTPTF. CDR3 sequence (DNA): TGCGCCAGCAGCGCGGACACTGGACAGGGAACTCCCACCTTC.

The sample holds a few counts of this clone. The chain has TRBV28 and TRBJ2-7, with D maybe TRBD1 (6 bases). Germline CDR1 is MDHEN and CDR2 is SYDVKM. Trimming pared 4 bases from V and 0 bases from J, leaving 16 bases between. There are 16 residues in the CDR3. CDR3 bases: TGTGCCAGCAGTTCCCAGGACAGCCAAAACTCCTACGAGCAGTACTTC. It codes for CASSSQDSQNSYEQYF.

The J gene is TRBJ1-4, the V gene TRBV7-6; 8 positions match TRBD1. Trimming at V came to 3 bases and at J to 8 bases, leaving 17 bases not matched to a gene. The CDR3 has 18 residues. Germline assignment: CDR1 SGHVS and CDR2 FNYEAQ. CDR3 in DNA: TGTGCCAGCAGCTTTTTTAAACGTCTGGACAGGGAGAAAGAAAAACTGTTTTTT. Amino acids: CASSFFKRLDREKEKLFF.

The CDR3 DNA sequence: TGTGCCAGCACCGGGGGGGCCTACGAGCAGTACTTC. Translated, it gives CASTGGAYEQYF. The genes are TRBV6-1 and TRBJ2-7; 8 nucleotides line up with TRBD2. The CDR3 has 12 residues. V shed 7 bases, J shed 2 bases, and the junction held 1 base outside the gene matches. Germline CDR1 is MNHNS and CDR2 is SASEGT.

In nucleotides, the CDR3 is TGTGCCAGCAGGCGGGGTACAGGCAATCAGCCCCAGCATTTT. Translating gives CASRRGTGNQPQHF. The V call is TRBV6-5, the J call TRBJ1-5, with no clear D. Germline values: CDR1 MNHEY, CDR2 SVGAGI. Trimming pared 6 bases from V and 2 bases from J, leaving 11 bases between. The CDR3 contains 14 residues.

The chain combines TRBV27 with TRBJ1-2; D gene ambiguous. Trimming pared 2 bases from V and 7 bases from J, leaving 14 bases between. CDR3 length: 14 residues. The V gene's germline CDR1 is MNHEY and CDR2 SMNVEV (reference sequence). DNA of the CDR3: TGTGCCAGCAGTTTACGCAGTTTTCGCGGTGGCTACACCTTC. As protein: CASSLRSFRGGYTF.

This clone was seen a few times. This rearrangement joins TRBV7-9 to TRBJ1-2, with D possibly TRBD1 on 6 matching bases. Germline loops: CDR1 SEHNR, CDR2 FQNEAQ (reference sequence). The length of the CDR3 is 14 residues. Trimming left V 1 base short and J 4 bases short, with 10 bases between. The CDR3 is CASSLEAGAYGYTF. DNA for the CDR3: TGTGCCAGCAGCTTAGAGGCAGGGGCCTATGGCTACACCTTC. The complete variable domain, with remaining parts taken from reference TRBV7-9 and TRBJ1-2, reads DTGVSQNPRHKITKRGQNVTFRCDPISEHNRLYWYRQTLGQGPEFLTYFQNEAQLEKSRLLSDRFSAERPKGSFSTLEIQRTEQGDSAMYLCASSLEAGAYGYTFGSGTRLTVV.

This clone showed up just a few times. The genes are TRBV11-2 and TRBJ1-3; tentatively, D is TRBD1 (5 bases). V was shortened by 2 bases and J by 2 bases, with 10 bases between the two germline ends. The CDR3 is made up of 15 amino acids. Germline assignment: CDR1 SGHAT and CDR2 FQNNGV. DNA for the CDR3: TGTGCCAGCAGCTTAAAGGGGTTAGCTGGAAACACCATATATTTT. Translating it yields CASSLKGLAGNTIYF.

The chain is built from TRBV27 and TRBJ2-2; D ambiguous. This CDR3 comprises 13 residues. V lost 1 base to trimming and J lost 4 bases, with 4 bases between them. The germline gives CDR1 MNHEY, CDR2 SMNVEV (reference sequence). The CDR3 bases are TGTGCCAGCAGTTTATGGGCCACCGGGGAGCTGTTTTTT. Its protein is CASSLWATGELFF.